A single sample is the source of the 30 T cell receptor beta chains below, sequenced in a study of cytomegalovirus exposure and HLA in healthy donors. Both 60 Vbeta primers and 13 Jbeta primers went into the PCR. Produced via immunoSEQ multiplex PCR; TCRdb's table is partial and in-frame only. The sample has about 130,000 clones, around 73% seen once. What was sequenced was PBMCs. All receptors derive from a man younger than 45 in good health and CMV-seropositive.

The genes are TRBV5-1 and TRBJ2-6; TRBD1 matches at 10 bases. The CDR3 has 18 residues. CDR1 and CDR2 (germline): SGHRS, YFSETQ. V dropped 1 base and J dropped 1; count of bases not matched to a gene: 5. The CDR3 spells CASSLWDRGYSGANVLTF. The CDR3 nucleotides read TGCGCCAGCAGCTTGTGGGACAGGGGATATTCTGGGGCCAACGTCCTGACTTTC.

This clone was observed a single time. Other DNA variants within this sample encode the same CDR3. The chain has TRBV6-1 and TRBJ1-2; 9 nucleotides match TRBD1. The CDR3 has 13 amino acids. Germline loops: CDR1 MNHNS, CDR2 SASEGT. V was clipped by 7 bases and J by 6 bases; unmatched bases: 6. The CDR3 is CASTMGQGDGYTF. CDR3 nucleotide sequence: TGTGCCAGCACTATGGGACAGGGTGATGGCTACACCTTC.

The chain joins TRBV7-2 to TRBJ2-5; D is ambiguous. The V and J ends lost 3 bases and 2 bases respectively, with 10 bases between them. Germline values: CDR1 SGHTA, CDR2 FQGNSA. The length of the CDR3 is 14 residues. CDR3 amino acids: CASSFDQAQETQYF. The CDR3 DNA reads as TGTGCCAGCAGCTTTGATCAGGCTCAAGAGACCCAGTACTTC.

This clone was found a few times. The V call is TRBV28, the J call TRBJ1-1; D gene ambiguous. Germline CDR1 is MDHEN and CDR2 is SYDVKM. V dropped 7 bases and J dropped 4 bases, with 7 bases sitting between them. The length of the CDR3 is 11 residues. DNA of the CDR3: TGTGCCAGCACCTGGAGCACTGAAGCTTTCTTT. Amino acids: CASTWSTEAFF.

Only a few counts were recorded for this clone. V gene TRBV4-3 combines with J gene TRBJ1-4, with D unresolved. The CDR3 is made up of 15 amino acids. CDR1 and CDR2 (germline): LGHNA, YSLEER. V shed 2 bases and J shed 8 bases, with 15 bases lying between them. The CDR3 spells CASSQSGGGVEKLFF. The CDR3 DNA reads TGCGCCAGCAGCCAATCCGGAGGAGGTGTGGAAAAACTGTTTTTT.

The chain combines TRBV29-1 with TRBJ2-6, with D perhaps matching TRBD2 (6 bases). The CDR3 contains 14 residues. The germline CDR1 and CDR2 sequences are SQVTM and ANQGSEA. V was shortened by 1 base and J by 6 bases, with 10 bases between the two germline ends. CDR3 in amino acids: CSVEVGEEANVLTF. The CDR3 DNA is TGCAGCGTTGAAGTCGGGGAGGAGGCCAACGTCCTGACTTTC.

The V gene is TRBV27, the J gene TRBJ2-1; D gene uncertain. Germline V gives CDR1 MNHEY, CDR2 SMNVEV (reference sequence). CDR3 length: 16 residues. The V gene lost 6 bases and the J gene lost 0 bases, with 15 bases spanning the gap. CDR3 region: CASSPPVLLSYNEQFF. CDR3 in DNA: TGTGCCAGCAGCCCCCCTGTACTCCTCTCCTACAATGAGCAGTTCTTC.

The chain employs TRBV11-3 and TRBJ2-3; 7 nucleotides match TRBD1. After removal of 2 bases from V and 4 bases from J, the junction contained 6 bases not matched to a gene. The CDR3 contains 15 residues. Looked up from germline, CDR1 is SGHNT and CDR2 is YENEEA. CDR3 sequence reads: CASSLRTGVSDTQYF. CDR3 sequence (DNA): TGTGCCAGCAGCTTAAGAACAGGGGTATCAGATACGCAGTATTTT.

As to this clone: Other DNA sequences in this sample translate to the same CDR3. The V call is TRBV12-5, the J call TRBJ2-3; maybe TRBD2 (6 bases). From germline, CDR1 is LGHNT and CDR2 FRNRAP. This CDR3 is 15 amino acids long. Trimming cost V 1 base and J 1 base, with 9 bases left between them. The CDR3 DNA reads TGTGCTAGTGGTTTGGGGGGCGGGGGCACAGATACGCAGTATTTT. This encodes CASGLGGGGTDTQYF.

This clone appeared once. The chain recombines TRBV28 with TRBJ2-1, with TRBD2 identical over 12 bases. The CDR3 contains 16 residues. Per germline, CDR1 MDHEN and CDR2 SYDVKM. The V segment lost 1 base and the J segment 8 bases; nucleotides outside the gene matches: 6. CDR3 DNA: TGTGCCAGCAGTTTATCCCTAGCGGGAGGGCGGCATGAGCAGTTCTTC. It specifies CASSLSLAGGRHEQFF.

CDR3 in amino acids: CAISWTGSSYNEQFF. The CDR3 nucleotides are TGTGCCATCAGCTGGACAGGGAGCTCCTACAATGAGCAGTTCTTC. The rearrangement links TRBV10-3 to TRBJ2-1, with 8 positions matching TRBD1. Germline lookup yields CDR1 ENHRY and CDR2 SYGVKD. This CDR3 region has 15 residues. J lost 0 bases, V lost 6 bases, and 4 bases had no gene match.

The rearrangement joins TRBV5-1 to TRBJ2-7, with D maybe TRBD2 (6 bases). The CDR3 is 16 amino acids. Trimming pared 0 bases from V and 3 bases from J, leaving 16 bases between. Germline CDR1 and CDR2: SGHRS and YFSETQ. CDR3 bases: TGCGCCAGCAGCTTGGGGTTTGGAGGGAGAGGCTACGAGCAGTACTTC. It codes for CASSLGFGGRGYEQYF.

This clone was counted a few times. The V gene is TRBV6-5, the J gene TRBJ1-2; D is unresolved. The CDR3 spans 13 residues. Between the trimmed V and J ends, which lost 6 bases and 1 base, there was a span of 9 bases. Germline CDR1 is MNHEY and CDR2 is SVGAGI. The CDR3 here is CASRELNNYGYTF. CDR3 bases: TGTGCCAGCAGGGAACTAAATAACTATGGCTACACCTTC.

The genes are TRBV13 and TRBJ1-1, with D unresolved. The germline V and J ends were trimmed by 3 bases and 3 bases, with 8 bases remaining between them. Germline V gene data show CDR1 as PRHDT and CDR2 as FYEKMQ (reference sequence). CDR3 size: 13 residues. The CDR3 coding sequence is TGTGCCAGCAGCTTTAACTTGTACACTGAAGCTTTCTTT. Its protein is CASSFNLYTEAFF.

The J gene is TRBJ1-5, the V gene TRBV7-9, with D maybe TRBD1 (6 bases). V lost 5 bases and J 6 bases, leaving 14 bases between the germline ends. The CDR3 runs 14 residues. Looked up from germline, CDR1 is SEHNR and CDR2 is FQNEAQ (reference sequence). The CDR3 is CASSQAGVSQPQHF. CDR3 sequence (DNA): TGTGCCAGCAGCCAGGCAGGGGTGAGTCAGCCCCAGCATTTT.

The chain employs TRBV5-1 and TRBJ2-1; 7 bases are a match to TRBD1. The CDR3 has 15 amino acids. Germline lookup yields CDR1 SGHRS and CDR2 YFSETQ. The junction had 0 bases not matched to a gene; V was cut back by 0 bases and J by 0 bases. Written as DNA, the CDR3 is TGCGCCAGCAGCTTGGGGGACAGCTCCTACAATGAGCAGTTCTTC. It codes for CASSLGDSSYNEQFF.

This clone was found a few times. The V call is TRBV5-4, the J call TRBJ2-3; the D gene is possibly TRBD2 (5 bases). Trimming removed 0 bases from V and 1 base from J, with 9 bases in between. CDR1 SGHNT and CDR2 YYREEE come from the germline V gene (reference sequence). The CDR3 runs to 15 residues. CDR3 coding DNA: TGTGCCAGCAGCTTGGATGCGGGTCGCACAGATACGCAGTATTTT. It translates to CASSLDAGRTDTQYF. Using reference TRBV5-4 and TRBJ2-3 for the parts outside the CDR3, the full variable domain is ETGVTQSPTHLIKTRGQQVTLRCSSQSGHNTVSWYQQALGQGPQFIFQYYREEENGRGNFPPRFSGLQFPNYSSELNVNALELDDSALYLCASSLDAGRTDTQYFGPGTRLTVL.

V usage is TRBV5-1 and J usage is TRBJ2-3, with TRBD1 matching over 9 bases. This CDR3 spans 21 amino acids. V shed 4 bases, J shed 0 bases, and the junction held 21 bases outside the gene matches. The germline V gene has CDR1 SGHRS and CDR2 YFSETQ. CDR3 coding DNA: TGCGCCAGCAGCCGCCCCGTCGATGGGACAGGGACCTACGAAAGCACAGATACGCAGTATTTT. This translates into CASSRPVDGTGTYESTDTQYF.

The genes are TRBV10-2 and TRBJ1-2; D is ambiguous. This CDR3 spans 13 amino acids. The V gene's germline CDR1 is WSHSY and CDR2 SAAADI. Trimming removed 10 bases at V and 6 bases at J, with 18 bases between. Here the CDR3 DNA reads TGCGCCACTACACTAGAATCTCTAGATGGCTACACCTTC. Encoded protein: CATTLESLDGYTF.

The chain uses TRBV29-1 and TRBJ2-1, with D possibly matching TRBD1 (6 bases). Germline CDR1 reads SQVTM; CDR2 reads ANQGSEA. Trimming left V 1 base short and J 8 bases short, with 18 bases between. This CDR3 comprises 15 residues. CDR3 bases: TGCAGCGTTGAAGGGGGGCACGGGGCCCTCTATGAGCAGTTCTTC. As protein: CSVEGGHGALYEQFF.

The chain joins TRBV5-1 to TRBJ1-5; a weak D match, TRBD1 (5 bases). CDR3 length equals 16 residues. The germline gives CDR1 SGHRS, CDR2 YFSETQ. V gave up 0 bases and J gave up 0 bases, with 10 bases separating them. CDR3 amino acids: CASSLGGRNSNQPQHF. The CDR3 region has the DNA TGCGCCAGCAGCTTGGGGGGCAGGAATAGCAATCAGCCCCAGCATTTT.

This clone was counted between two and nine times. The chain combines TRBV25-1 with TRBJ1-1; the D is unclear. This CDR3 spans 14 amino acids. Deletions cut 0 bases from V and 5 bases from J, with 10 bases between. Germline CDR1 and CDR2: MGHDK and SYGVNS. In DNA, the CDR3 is TGTGCCAGCAGTGAATATATTTACGGGACTGAAGCTTTCTTT. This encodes CASSEYIYGTEAFF.

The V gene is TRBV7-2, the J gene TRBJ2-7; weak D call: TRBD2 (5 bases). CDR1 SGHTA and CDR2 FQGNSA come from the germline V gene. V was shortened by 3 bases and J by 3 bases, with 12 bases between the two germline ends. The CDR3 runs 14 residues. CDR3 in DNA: TGTGCCAGCAGCTTCCGGGATGCCTACTACGAGCAGTACTTC. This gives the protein CASSFRDAYYEQYF.

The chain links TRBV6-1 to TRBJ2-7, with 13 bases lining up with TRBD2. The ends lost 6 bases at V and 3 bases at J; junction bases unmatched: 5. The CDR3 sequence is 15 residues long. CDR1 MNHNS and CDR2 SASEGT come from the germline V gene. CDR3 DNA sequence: TGTGCCAGCAGGCCCCGGACTAGCGGGAGCTACGAGCAGTACTTC. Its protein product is CASRPRTSGSYEQYF.

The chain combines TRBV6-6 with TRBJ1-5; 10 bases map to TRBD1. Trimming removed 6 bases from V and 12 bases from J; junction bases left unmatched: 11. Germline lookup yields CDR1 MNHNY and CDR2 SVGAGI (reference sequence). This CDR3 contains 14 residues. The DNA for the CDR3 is TGTGCCAGCAGCATCCGGGACAGGGGTCCCCTCCAGCATTTT. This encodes CASSIRDRGPLQHF.

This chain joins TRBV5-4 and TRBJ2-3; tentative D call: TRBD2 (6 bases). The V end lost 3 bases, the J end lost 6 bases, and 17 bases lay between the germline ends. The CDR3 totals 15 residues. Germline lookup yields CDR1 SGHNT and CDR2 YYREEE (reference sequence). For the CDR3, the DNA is TGTGCCAGCAGCTGGGGGAGGAGGGCCGTCGATACGCAGTATTTT. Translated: CASSWGRRAVDTQYF.

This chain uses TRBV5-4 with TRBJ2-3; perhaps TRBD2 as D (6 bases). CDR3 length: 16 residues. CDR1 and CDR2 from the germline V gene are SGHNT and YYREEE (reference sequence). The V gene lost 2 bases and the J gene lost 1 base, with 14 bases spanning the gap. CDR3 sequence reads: CASSLTLGGGTDTQYF. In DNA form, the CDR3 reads TGTGCCAGCAGCTTAACGTTGGGCGGGGGCACAGATACGCAGTATTTT. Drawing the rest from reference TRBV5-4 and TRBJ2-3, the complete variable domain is ETGVTQSPTHLIKTRGQQVTLRCSSQSGHNTVSWYQQALGQGPQFIFQYYREEENGRGNFPPRFSGLQFPNYSSELNVNALELDDSALYLCASSLTLGGGTDTQYFGPGTRLTVL.

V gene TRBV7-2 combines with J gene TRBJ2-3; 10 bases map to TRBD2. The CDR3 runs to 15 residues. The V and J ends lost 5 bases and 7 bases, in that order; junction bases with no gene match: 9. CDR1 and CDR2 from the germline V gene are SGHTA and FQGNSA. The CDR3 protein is CASSPSSGSANTQYF. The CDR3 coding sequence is TGTGCCAGCAGCCCCTCTAGCGGGAGTGCGAATACGCAGTATTTT.

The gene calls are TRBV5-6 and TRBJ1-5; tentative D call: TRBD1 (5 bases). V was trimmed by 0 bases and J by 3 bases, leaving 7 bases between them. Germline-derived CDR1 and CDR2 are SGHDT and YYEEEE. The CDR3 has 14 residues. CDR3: CASSLAGDNQPQHF. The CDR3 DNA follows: TGTGCCAGCAGCTTGGCGGGGGACAATCAGCCCCAGCATTTT. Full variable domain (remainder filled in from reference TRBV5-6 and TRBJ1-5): DAGVTQSPTHLIKTRGQQVTLRCSPKSGHDTVSWYQQALGQGPQFIFQYYEEEERQRGNFPDRFSGHQFPNYSSELNVNALLLGDSALYLCASSLAGDNQPQHFGDGTRLSIL.

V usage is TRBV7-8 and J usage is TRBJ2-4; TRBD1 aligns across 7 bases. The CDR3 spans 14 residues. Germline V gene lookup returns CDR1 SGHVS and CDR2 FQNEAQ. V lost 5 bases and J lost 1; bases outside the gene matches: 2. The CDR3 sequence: CASSLTGAKNIQYF. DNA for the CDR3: TGTGCCAGCAGCCTGACAGGGGCCAAAAACATTCAGTACTTC.